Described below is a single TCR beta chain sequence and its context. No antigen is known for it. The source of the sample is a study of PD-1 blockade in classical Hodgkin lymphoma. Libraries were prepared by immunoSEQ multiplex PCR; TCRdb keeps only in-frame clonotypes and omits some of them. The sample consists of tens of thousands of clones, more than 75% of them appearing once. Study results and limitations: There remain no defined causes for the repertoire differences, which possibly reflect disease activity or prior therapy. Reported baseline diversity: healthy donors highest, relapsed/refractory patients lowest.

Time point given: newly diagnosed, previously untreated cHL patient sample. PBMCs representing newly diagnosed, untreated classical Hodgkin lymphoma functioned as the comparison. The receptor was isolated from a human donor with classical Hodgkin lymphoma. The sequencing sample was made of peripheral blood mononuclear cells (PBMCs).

The CDR3 nucleotides are TGTGCCAGCAGCGTAGAACCTAACACTGAAGCTTTCTTT. Translating it yields CASSVEPNTEAFF. The J gene is TRBJ1-1, the V gene TRBV9; D is uncertain. Trimming took off 0 bases at V and 2 bases at J, with 5 bases between the two ends. The CDR3 extends over 13 amino acids. Germline CDR1 SGDLS, CDR2 YYNGEE. Combining the CDR3 with reference TRBV9 and TRBJ1-1 gives the whole variable domain DSGVTQTPKHLITATGQRVTLRCSPRSGDLSVYWYQQSLDQGLQFLIQYYNGEERAKGNILERFSAQQFPDLHSELNLSSLELGDSALYFCASSVEPNTEAFFGQGTRLTVV.